The 26 T cell receptor beta chains given below trace back to one sample, sequenced in a study of radiation and T cells in renal cell carcinoma. Time point of the sample: blood 2 weeks post-SBRT. Indicated treatment: 15 Gy SBRT to primary tumor, nephrectomy 4 weeks later. The repertoire was sequenced with immunoSEQ multiplex PCR; TCRdb's copy has only in-frame clones and lacks some. The data show 150,000 to 160,000 clones, 80% to 90% seen once. The starting material was blood, obtained from a patient whose treatment included radiotherapy and nephrectomy. The source is a woman aged 45 to 65 with renal cell carcinoma.

V gene TRBV18 combines with J gene TRBJ2-5; D possibly corresponds to TRBD2 (5 bases). The length of the CDR3 is 14 residues. Trimming removed 4 bases from V and 4 bases from J, with 13 bases in between. Germline V gives CDR1 KGHSH, CDR2 LQKENI. CDR3 region: CASSLGLTVETQYF. DNA for the CDR3: TGTGCCAGCTCACTTGGACTCACGGTAGAGACCCAGTACTTC.

The chain couples TRBV4-1 to TRBJ2-7, with no clear D. Looked up from germline, CDR1 is MGHRA and CDR2 is YSYEKL. This CDR3 is built from 14 residues. V lost 2 bases and J lost 6, with 14 bases in between. CDR3 loop: CASSQLGSRSEQYF. CDR3 nucleotide sequence: TGCGCCAGCAGCCAATTGGGGTCGCGAAGCGAGCAGTACTTC.

This clone was recorded only once. The V and J genes are TRBV5-1 and TRBJ2-5; weak D call: TRBD1 (6 bases). This CDR3 has 14 residues. Germline values: CDR1 SGHRS, CDR2 YFSETQ. Trimming shortened V by 0 bases and J by 5 bases, and 11 bases separated the two germline ends. CDR3 bases: TGCGCCAGCAGCTTGGCAGGGGCCTGGGAGACCCAGTACTTC. This encodes CASSLAGAWETQYF.

J is TRBJ2-3 and V is TRBV5-1; the match to TRBD2 covers 7 bases. Germline V gene lookup returns CDR1 SGHRS and CDR2 YFSETQ. With 7 bases clipped from V and 0 bases from J, the junction kept 11 bases outside the gene matches. This CDR3 contains 16 residues. The CDR3 coding sequence is TGCGCCAGCCGTGACTGGACTAGTCTTAGCACAGATACGCAGTATTTT. Translated: CASRDWTSLSTDTQYF.

CDR3 in amino acids: CASSGASPGVNEQFF. DNA of the CDR3: TGTGCCAGCAGTGGGGCCAGCCCTGGCGTTAATGAGCAGTTCTTC. V gene TRBV6-1 combines with J gene TRBJ2-1; D is unclear. CDR3 length: 15 amino acids. V dropped 4 bases and J dropped 7 bases, with 17 bases sitting between them. CDR1 is MNHNS and CDR2 is SASEGT in the germline V gene.

This chain links TRBV5-6 with TRBJ2-5; 8 bases line up with TRBD2. The germline V gene has CDR1 SGHDT and CDR2 YYEEEE. CDR3 length equals 16 residues. Trimming cost V 4 bases and J 1 base; bases outside gene matches: 9. The CDR3 loop reads CASSPGLAIFQETQYF. As DNA, the CDR3 is TGTGCCAGCAGCCCTGGACTAGCCATCTTCCAAGAGACCCAGTACTTC.

The chain couples TRBV4-2 to TRBJ1-2; no firm D call. The ends were cut back, 3 bases at V and 2 bases at J, with 4 bases in the middle. This CDR3 has 12 residues. Germline CDR1 is LGHNA and CDR2 is YNFKEQ. CDR3 DNA sequence: TGTGCCAGCAGCCAGGGGAACTATGGCTACACCTTC. The encoded protein is CASSQGNYGYTF.

The V and J genes are TRBV6-1 and TRBJ2-7, with TRBD2 as a possible D gene (5 bases). Germline CDR1 reads MNHNS; CDR2 reads SASEGT. Between the trimmed V and J ends, which lost 1 base and 0 bases, there was a span of 13 bases. This CDR3 is 16 amino acids long. The CDR3 region has the DNA TGTGCCAGCAGTGAAGAAACCGGGGTTAGCTCCTACGAGCAGTACTTC. Protein: CASSEETGVSSYEQYF.

This clone was seen a handful of times. The CDR3 region is CASSIGGGALYEQYF. Written as DNA, the CDR3 is TGTGCCAGTAGTATAGGCGGGGGGGCCCTCTACGAGCAGTACTTC. The V call is TRBV19, the J call TRBJ2-7; 9 bases agree with TRBD2. CDR3 length equals 15 residues. CDR1 LNHDA and CDR2 SQIVND come from the germline V gene (reference sequence). Unmatched junction bases numbered 4, after V lost 1 base and J lost 3 bases.

V is TRBV7-9 and J is TRBJ1-1; D is undetermined. The germline V gene has CDR1 SEHNR and CDR2 FQNEAQ (reference sequence). V dropped 2 bases and J dropped 5 bases, with 12 bases sitting between them. This CDR3 region has 14 residues. The CDR3 loop is CASSLSAAVTEAFF. CDR3 sequence (DNA): TGTGCCAGCAGCTTAAGCGCGGCAGTAACTGAAGCTTTCTTT.

The DNA of the CDR3 is TGCGCCAGCAGCCCTCGAGGGGACGGCACAGATACGCAGTATTTT. It specifies CASSPRGDGTDTQYF. V usage is TRBV5-1 and J usage is TRBJ2-3; either TRBD1 or TRBD2 may fit D (5 bases each). Germline V gene sequence: CDR1 SGHRS, CDR2 YFSETQ. The length of the CDR3 is 15 residues. V lost 4 bases to trimming and J lost 1 base, with 13 bases between them.

This sequence joins TRBV7-2 and TRBJ2-5, with D unclear. CDR3 size: 14 residues. Deletions cut 1 base from V and 1 base from J, with 7 bases between. Germline V lookup: CDR1 SGHTA, CDR2 FQGNSA. In DNA form, the CDR3 reads TGTGCCAGCAGCTTAGTCATCAGCCAAGAGACCCAGTACTTC. Encoded protein: CASSLVISQETQYF.

The chain combines TRBV4-2 with TRBJ2-7; D is perhaps TRBD1 (5 bases). The CDR3 covers 16 residues. V lost 1 base to trimming and J lost 1 base, with 14 bases between them. Per germline, CDR1 LGHNA and CDR2 YNFKEQ. CDR3 region: CASSQGEIQESYEQYF. The CDR3 region has the DNA TGTGCCAGCAGCCAAGGAGAAATACAGGAATCCTACGAGCAGTACTTC.

Note on this clone: The junction differs from germline at one of its ends, possibly a read error. This sequence joins TRBV7-7 and TRBJ2-7; 9 bases match TRBD1. Germline lookup yields CDR1 SSHAT and CDR2 FNYEAQ (reference sequence). The CDR3 consists of 15 residues. This chain's CDR3 is CASSLEDRGEWEQYF. For the CDR3, the DNA is TGTGCTAGCAGCTTAGAAGACAGGGGGGAGTGGGAGCAGTACTTC. The entire variable domain, with the rest obtained from reference TRBV7-7 and TRBJ2-7, is as follows: GAGVSQSPRYKVTKRGQDVTLRCDPISSHATLYWYQQALGQGPEFLTYFNYEAQPDKSGLPSDRFSAERPEGSISTLTIQRTEQRDSAMYRCASSLEDRGEWEQYFGPGTRLTVT.

This clone occurred a few times. The CDR3: CASSWDRNTEAFF. In DNA, the CDR3 is TGTGCCAGCAGCTGGGACAGGAACACTGAAGCTTTCTTT. The chain joins TRBV7-2 to TRBJ1-1; 7 positions agree with TRBD1. The germline V gene encodes CDR1 SGHTA and CDR2 FQGNSA. The trim removed 4 bases at V and 1 base at J, leaving 0 bases unmatched. The CDR3 runs to 13 residues.

This clone was seen only a few times. The genes are TRBV11-2 and TRBJ2-3; maybe TRBD1 (6 bases). Germline lookup yields CDR1 SGHAT and CDR2 FQNNGV. V lost 6 bases and J lost 4, with 14 bases in between. The CDR3 has 14 residues. The CDR3 reads CASSTNRVPDTQYF. The CDR3 DNA sequence: TGTGCCAGCAGTACAAACAGGGTCCCAGATACGCAGTATTTT. The entire variable domain, with the rest obtained from reference TRBV11-2 and TRBJ2-3, is as follows: EAGVAQSPRYKIIEKRQSVAFWCNPISGHATLYWYQQILGQGPKLLIQFQNNGVVDDSQLPKDRFSAERLKGVDSTLKIQPAKLEDSAVYLCASSTNRVPDTQYFGPGTRLTVL.

This clone has a single count. This sequence joins TRBV5-1 and TRBJ1-5; D call uncertain. Per germline, CDR1 SGHRS and CDR2 YFSETQ. The V gene lost 4 bases and the J gene lost 5 bases, with 10 bases spanning the gap. This CDR3 contains 13 residues. Here the CDR3 DNA reads TGCGCCAGCAGCCCCTTGGGAGATCAGCCCCAGCATTTT. Protein product: CASSPLGDQPQHF.

V and J are TRBV5-1 and TRBJ2-1; TRBD2 aligns across 14 bases. After removal of 5 bases from V and 8 bases from J, the junction contained 3 bases not matched to a gene. The CDR3 extends over 14 amino acids. Germline V gene sequence: CDR1 SGHRS, CDR2 YFSETQ. In DNA form, the CDR3 reads TGCGCCAGCAGGGGACTAGCGGGGGTAGATGAGCAGTTCTTC. Residues: CASRGLAGVDEQFF.

This sequence joins TRBV7-8 and TRBJ2-7; 8 bases line up with TRBD1. CDR1 is SGHVS and CDR2 is FQNEAQ in the germline V gene. V dropped 4 bases and J dropped 3; count of bases not matched to a gene: 8. The CDR3 sequence is 15 residues long. The CDR3 sequence: CASSSRPGQVYEQYF. The CDR3 DNA reads TGTGCCAGCAGCTCACGTCCGGGACAGGTCTACGAGCAGTACTTC. Together with reference TRBV7-8 and TRBJ2-7, the CDR3 gives the full variable domain: GAGVSQSPRYKVAKRGQDVALRCDPISGHVSLFWYQQALGQGPEFLTYFQNEAQLDKSGLPSDRFFAERPEGSVSTLKIQRTQQEDSAVYLCASSSRPGQVYEQYFGPGTRLTVT.

The chain links TRBV4-1 to TRBJ2-2; TRBD1 is a possible D gene (5 bases). With 1 base removed from V and 4 bases from J, the gap between germline ends came to 22 bases. The germline V gene has CDR1 MGHRA and CDR2 YSYEKL. CDR3 length: 19 amino acids. CDR3 sequence reads: CASSQVVFLWGSSTGELFF. The CDR3 DNA is TGCGCCAGCAGCCAAGTAGTCTTCCTGTGGGGCTCATCCACCGGGGAGCTGTTTTTT.

The J gene is TRBJ2-3, the V gene TRBV28; a possible D gene is TRBD1 (5 bases). V was pared by 3 bases and J by 4 bases, with 14 bases between. Germline V lookup: CDR1 MDHEN, CDR2 SYDVKM. The CDR3 length is 15 residues. The CDR3 loop is CASSFPQGTADTQYF. The CDR3 DNA follows: TGTGCCAGCAGTTTCCCCCAGGGAACGGCAGATACGCAGTATTTT.

The chain links TRBV19 to TRBJ1-5; D is unresolved. Germline lookup yields CDR1 LNHDA and CDR2 SQIVND (reference sequence). The ends were cut back, 5 bases at V and 4 bases at J, with 9 bases in the middle. The CDR3 totals 13 residues. DNA of the CDR3: TGTGCCAGTAGTGAACAAGTTAATCAGCCCCAGCATTTT. It yields the protein CASSEQVNQPQHF.

CDR3 sequence (DNA): TGTGCCAGCAGCTTAGATACAGGGAATCTCTATGGCTACACCTTC. Its translation is CASSLDTGNLYGYTF. The chain links TRBV11-2 to TRBJ1-2, with D perhaps matching TRBD1 (6 bases). Trimming pared 0 bases from V and 4 bases from J, leaving 12 bases between. Germline CDR1 SGHAT, CDR2 FQNNGV. The CDR3 is made up of 15 amino acids.

The rearrangement links TRBV6-5 to TRBJ2-7; a weak D match, TRBD2 (7 bases). There are 15 residues in the CDR3. CDR1 MNHEY and CDR2 SVGAGI come from the germline V gene. V shed 0 bases and J shed 5 bases, with 14 bases lying between them. In nucleotides, the CDR3 is TGTGCCAGCAGTTACTCTGGGGGGGGGCCCAACGAGCAGTACTTC. Translated, it gives CASSYSGGGPNEQYF.

The V call is TRBV7-9, the J call TRBJ2-7, with TRBD2 matching 8 bases. Trimming cost V 6 bases and J 3 bases; bases outside gene matches: 10. Germline V gene lookup returns CDR1 SEHNR and CDR2 FQNEAQ (reference sequence). This CDR3 region has 15 residues. The CDR3 region has the DNA TGTGCCAGCAGGGGCACTAGCGGTTCTCACTACGAGCAGTACTTC. Its protein product is CASRGTSGSHYEQYF.

CDR3 in amino acids: CATSSQREYEQYF. For the CDR3, the DNA is TGTGCCACCAGCAGCCAGCGGGAATACGAGCAGTACTTC. The chain employs TRBV15 and TRBJ2-7; the match to TRBD2 covers 7 bases. This CDR3 region has 13 residues. After removal of 3 bases from V and 4 bases from J, the junction contained 3 bases not matched to a gene. The germline V gene encodes CDR1 LNHNV and CDR2 YYDKDF (reference sequence).